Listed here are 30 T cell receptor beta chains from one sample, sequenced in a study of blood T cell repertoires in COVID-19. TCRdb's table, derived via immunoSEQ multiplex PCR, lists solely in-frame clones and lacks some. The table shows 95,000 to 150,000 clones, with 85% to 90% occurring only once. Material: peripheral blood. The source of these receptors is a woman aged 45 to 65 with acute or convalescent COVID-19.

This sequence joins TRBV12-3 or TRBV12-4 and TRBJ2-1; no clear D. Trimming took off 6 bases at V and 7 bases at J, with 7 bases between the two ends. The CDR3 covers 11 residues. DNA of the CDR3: TGTGCCAGCAGATATACTAATGAGCAGTTCTTC. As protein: CASRYTNEQFF.

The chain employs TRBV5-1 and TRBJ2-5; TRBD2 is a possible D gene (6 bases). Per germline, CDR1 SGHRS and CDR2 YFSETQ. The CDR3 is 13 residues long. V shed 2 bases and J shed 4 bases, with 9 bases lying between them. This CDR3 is CASSLTGVETQYF. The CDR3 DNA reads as TGCGCCAGCAGCTTAACGGGGGTAGAGACCCAGTACTTC.

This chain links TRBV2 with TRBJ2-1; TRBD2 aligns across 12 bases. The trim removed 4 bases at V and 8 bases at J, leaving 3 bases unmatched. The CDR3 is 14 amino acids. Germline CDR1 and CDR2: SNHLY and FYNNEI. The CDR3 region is CASSGLAGVDEQFF. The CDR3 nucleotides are TGTGCCAGCAGTGGACTAGCGGGGGTTGATGAGCAGTTCTTC.

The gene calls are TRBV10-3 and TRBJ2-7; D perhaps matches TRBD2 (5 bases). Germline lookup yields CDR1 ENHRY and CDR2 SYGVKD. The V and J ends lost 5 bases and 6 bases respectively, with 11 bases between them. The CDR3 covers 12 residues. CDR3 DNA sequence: TGTGCCATCAGTACCGGACGGGGCGAGCAGTACTTC. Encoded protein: CAISTGRGEQYF.

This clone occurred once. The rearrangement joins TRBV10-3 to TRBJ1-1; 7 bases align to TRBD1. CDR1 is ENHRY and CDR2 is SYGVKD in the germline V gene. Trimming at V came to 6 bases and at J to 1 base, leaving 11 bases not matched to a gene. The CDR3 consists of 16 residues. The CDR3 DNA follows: TGTGCCATCAGCTACCTGCAGGGGACAGAGAACACTGAAGCTTTCTTT. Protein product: CAISYLQGTENTEAFF.

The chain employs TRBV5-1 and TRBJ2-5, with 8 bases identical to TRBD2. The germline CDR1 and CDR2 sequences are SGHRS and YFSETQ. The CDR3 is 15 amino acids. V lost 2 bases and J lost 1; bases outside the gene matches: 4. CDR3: CASSLLADFQETQYF. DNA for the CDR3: TGCGCCAGCAGCTTACTAGCGGACTTCCAAGAGACCCAGTACTTC.

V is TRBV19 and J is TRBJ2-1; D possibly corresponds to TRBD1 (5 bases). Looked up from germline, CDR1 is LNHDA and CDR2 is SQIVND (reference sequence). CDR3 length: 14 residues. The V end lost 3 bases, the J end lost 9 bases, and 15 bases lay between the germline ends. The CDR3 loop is CASSMGTGFGEQFF. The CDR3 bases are TGTGCCAGTAGTATGGGAACAGGATTTGGTGAGCAGTTCTTC.

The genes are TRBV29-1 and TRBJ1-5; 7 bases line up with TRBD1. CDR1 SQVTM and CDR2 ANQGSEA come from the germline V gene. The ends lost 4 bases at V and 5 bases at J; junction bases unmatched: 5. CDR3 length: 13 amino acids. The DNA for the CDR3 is TGCAGCGTTGGATGGCAGGGGGATCAGCCCCAGCATTTT. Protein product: CSVGWQGDQPQHF.

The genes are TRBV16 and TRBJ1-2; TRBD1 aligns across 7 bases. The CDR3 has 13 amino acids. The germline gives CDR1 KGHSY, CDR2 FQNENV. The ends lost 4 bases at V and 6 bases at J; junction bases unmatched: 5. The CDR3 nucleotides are TGTGCCAGCAGCCCGTCAGGGGGGCATGGCTACACCTTC. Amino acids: CASSPSGGHGYTF.

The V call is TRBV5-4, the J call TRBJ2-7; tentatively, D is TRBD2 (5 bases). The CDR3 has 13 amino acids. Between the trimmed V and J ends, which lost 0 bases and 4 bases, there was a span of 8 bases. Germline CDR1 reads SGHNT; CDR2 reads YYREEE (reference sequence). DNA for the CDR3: TGTGCCAGCAGCTTGGGACGGGATTACGAGCAGTACTTC. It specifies CASSLGRDYEQYF.

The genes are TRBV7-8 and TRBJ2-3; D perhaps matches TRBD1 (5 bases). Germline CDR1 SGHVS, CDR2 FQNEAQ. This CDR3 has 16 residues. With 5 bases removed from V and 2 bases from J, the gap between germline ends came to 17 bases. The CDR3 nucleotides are TGTGCCAGCAGCCCCCCCGACAGCCTACTCACAGATACGCAGTATTTT. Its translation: CASSPPDSLLTDTQYF.

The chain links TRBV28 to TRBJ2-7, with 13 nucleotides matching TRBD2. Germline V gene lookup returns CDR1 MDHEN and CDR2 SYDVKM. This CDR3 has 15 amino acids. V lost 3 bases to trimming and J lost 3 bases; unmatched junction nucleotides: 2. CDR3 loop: CASSFRTSGSYEQYF. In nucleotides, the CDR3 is TGTGCCAGCAGTTTCCGGACTAGCGGGAGCTACGAGCAGTACTTC.

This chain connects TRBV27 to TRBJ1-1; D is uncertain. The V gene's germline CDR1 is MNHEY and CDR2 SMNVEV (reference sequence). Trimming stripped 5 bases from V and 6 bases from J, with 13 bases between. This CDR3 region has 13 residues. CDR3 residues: CASSLQKRAEAFF. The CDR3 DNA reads TGTGCCAGCAGTCTCCAAAAGAGGGCTGAAGCTTTCTTT.

CDR3 sequence: CASSSPGFGRERGGEQYF. CDR3 nucleotides: TGTGCCAGCAGCTCCCCGGGATTTGGTAGGGAGCGGGGGGGCGAGCAGTACTTC. The chain combines TRBV7-8 with TRBJ2-7, with 10 bases fitting TRBD2. V lost 4 bases and J lost 6; bases outside the gene matches: 18. The CDR3 is 18 residues long. Germline V lookup: CDR1 SGHVS, CDR2 FQNEAQ.

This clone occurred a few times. As DNA, the CDR3 is TGTGCCAGCAGCCCCCGGGGAGGAGCTGATAATTCACCCCTCCACTTT. Translating it yields CASSPRGGADNSPLHF. This chain connects TRBV7-9 to TRBJ1-6; D not resolved. Germline CDR1 and CDR2: SEHNR and FQNEAQ (reference sequence). The CDR3 is made up of 16 amino acids. V lost 5 bases and J lost 5, with 16 bases in between.

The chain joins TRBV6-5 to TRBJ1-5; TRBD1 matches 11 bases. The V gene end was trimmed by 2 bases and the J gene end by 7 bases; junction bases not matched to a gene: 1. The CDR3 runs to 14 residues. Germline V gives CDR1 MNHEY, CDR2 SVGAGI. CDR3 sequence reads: CASSYRTGGQPQHF. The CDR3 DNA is TGTGCCAGCAGTTACAGGACAGGGGGCCAGCCCCAGCATTTT.

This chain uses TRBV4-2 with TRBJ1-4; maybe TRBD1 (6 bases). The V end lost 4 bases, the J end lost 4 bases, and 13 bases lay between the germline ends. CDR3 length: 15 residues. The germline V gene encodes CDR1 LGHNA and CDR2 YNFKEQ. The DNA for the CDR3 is TGTGCCAGCAGCCGCAGGACAGACTTTAATGAAAAACTGTTTTTT. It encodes CASSRRTDFNEKLFF.

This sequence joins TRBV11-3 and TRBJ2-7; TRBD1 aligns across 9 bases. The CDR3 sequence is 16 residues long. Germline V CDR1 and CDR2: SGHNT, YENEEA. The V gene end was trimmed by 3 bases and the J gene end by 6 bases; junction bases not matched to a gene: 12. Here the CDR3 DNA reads TGTGCCAGCAGCTTGTCACCGGGACAGGGAAAACGCGAGCAGTACTTC. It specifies CASSLSPGQGKREQYF.

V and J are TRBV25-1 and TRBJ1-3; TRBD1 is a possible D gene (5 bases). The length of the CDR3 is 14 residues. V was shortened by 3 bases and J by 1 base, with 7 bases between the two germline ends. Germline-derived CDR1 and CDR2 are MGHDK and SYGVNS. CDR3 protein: CASSEGGSGNTIYF. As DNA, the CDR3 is TGTGCCAGCAGTGAGGGGGGTTCTGGAAACACCATATATTTT.

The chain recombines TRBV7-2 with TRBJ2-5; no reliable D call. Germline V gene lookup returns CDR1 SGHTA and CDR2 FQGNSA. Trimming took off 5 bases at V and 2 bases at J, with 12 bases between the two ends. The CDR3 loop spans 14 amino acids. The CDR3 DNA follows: TGTGCCAGCAGCCTTCTCGCGAATCAAGAGACCCAGTACTTC. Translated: CASSLLANQETQYF.

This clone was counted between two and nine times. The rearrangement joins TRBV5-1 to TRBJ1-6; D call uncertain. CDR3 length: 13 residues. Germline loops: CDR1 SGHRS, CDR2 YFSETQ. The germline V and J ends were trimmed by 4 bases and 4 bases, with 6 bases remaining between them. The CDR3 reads CASSLGYNSPLHF. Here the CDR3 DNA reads TGCGCCAGCAGCCTAGGATATAATTCACCCCTCCACTTT.

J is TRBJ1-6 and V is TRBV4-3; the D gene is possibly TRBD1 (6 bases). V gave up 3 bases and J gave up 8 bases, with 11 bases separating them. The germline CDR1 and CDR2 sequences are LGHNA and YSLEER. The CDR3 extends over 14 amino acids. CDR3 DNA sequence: TGCGCCAGCAGCCAGGCAGGGGTGGATTCACCCCTCCACTTT. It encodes CASSQAGVDSPLHF.

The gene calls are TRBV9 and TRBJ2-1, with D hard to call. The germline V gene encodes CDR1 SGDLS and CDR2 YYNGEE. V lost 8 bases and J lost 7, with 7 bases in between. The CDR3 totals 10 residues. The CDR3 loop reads CARASNEQFF. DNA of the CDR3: TGTGCCAGGGCATCGAATGAGCAGTTCTTC.

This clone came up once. CDR3: CASSRLDNLGAFF. In nucleotides, the CDR3 is TGTGCCAGCAGCCGCCTGGACAACCTAGGAGCTTTCTTT. The J gene is TRBJ1-1, the V gene TRBV3-1 (or the pseudogene TRBV3-2), with D perhaps matching TRBD1 (5 bases). Germline V gives CDR1 LGHDT, CDR2 YNNKEL (reference sequence). CDR3 length equals 13 residues. Trimming shortened V by 4 bases and J by 10 bases, and 16 bases separated the two germline ends.

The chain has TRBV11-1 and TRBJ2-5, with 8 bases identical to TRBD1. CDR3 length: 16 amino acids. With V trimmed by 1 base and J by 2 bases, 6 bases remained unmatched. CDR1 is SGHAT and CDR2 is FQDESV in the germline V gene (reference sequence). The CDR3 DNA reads TGTGCCAGCAGCTTAGGGGCAGGGGGCGATCAAGAGACCCAGTACTTC. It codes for CASSLGAGGDQETQYF.

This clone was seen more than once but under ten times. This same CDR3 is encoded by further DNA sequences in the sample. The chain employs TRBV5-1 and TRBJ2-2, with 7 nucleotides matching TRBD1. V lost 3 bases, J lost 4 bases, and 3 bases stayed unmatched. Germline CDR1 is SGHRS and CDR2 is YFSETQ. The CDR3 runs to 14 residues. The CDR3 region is CASSYDRATGELFF. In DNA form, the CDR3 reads TGCGCCAGCAGCTATGACAGGGCCACCGGGGAGCTGTTTTTT.

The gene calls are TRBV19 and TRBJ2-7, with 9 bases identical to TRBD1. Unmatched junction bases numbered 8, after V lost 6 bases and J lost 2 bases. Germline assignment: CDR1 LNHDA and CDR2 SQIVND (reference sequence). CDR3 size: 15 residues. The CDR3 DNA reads TGTGCCAGTAGCCCTGGGACAGGGTCTCCCTACGAGCAGTACTTC. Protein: CASSPGTGSPYEQYF.

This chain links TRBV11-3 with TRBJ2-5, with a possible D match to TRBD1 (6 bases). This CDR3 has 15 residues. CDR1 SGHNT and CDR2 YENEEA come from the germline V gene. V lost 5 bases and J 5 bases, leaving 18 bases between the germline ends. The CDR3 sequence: CASSPRLGARETQYF. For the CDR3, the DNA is TGTGCCAGCAGCCCCCGATTGGGGGCAAGGGAGACCCAGTACTTC.

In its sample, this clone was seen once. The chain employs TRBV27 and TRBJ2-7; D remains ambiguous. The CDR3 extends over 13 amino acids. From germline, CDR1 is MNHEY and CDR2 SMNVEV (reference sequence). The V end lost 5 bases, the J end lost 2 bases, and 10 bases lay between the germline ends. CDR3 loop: CASSAEHTYEQYF. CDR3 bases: TGTGCCAGCAGTGCCGAGCATACCTACGAGCAGTACTTC.

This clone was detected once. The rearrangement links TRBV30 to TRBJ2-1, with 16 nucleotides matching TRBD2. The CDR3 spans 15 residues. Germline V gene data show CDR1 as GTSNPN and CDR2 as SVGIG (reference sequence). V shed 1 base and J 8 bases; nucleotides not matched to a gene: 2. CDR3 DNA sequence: TGTGCCTGGAGTGCCGGGACTAGCGGGAGGGATGAGCAGTTCTTC. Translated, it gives CAWSAGTSGRDEQFF.